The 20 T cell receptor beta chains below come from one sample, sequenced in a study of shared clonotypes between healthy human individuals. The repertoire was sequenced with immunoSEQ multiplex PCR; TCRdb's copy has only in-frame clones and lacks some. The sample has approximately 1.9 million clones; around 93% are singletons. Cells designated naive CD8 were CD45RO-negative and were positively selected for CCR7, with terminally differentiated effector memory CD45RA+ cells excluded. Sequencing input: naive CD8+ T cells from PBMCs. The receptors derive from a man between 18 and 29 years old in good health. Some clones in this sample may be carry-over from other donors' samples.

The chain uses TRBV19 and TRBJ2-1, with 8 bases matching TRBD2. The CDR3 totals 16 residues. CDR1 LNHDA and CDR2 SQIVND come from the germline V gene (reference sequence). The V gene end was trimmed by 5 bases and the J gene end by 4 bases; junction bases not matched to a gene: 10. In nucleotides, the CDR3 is TGTGCCAGTAGTGACGGGACTAGTCTTGCGTACAATGAGCAGTTCTTC. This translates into CASSDGTSLAYNEQFF.

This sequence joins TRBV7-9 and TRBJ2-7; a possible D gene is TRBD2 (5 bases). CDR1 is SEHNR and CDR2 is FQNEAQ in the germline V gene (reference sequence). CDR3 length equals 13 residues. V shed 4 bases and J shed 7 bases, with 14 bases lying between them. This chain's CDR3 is CASSSDGIGEQYF. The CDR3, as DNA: TGTGCCAGCAGCTCGGACGGGATTGGGGAGCAGTACTTC.

CDR3 region: CASRHLAGAVNEQFF. CDR3 DNA sequence: TGTGCCAGCAGGCACCTAGCGGGAGCTGTGAATGAGCAGTTCTTC. The chain couples TRBV2 to TRBJ2-1; 10 bases agree with TRBD2. Trimming took 6 bases from V and 7 from J; bases not matched to a gene: 9. The CDR3 has 15 amino acids. Germline V gives CDR1 SNHLY, CDR2 FYNNEI.

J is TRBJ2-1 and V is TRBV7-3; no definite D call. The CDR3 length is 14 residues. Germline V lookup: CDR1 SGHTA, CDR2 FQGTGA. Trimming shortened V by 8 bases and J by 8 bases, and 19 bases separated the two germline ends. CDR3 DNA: TGTGCCAGCGCCTTCCACTCCCTCGCCGATGAGCAGTTCTTC. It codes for CASAFHSLADEQFF.

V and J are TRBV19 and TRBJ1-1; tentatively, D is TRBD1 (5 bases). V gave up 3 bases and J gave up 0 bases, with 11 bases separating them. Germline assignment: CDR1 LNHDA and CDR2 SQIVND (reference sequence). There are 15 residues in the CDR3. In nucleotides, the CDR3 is TGTGCCAGTAGTATTTGGGGGGGATTGAACACTGAAGCTTTCTTT. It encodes CASSIWGGLNTEAFF.

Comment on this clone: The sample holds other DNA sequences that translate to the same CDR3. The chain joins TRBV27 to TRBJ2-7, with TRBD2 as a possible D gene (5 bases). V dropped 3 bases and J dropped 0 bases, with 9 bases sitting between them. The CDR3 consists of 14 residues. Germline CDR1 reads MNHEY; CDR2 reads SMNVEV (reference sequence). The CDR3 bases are TGTGCCAGCAGTTTTAGAGGGAGCTCCTACGAGCAGTACTTC. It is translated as CASSFRGSSYEQYF.

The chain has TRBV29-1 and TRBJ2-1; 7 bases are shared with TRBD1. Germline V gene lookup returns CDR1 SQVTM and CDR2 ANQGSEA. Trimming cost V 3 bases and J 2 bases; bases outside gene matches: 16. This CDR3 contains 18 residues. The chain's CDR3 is CSVDVSLGGGTPYNEQFF. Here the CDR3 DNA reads TGCAGCGTTGATGTCTCTTTAGGGGGCGGAACGCCCTACAATGAGCAGTTCTTC.

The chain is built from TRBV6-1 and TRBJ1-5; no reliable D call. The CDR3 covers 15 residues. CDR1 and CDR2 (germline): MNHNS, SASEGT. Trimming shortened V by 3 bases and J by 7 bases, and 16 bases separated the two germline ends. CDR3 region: CASSDGITLGQPQHF. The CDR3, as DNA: TGTGCCAGCAGTGATGGGATTACCCTCGGGCAGCCCCAGCATTTT.

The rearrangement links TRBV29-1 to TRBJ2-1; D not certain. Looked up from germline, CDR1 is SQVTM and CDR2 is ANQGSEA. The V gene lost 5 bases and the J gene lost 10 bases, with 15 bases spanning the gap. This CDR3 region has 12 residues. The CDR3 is CSVLLGPREQFF. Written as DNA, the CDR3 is TGCAGCGTTCTGCTGGGTCCAAGGGAGCAGTTCTTC.

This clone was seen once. The CDR3 here is CASSKASTGREQYF. CDR3 coding DNA: TGTGCCAGCAGTAAAGCGAGTACCGGTCGCGAGCAGTACTTC. V is TRBV27 and J is TRBJ2-7; D unclear. The CDR3 is 14 residues long. CDR1 and CDR2 from the germline V gene are MNHEY and SMNVEV (reference sequence). V shed 5 bases and J shed 6 bases, with 17 bases lying between them.

The chain's CDR3 is CASSEWAAYNEKLFF. CDR3 nucleotide sequence: TGTGCCAGCAGCGAATGGGCAGCCTATAATGAAAAACTGTTTTTT. The J gene is TRBJ1-4, the V gene TRBV11-2, with no clear D. Germline CDR1 SGHAT, CDR2 FQNNGV. The ends were cut back, 5 bases at V and 4 bases at J, with 14 bases in the middle. CDR3 size: 15 residues.

CDR3 sequence (DNA): TGCGCCAGCAGCCAACCTGCGGGAGGCCCCGGGAATGAGCAGTTCTTC. Protein sequence: CASSQPAGGPGNEQFF. The chain couples TRBV4-1 to TRBJ2-1; TRBD2 matches at 8 bases. The CDR3 has 16 amino acids. Per germline, CDR1 MGHRA and CDR2 YSYEKL. The trim removed 2 bases at V and 7 bases at J, leaving 10 bases unmatched.

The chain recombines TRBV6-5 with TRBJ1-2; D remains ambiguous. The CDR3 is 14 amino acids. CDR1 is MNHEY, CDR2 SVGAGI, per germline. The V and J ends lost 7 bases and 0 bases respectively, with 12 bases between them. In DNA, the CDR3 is TGTGCCAGCACTTCCACCCGTACTAACTATGGCTACACCTTC. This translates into CASTSTRTNYGYTF.

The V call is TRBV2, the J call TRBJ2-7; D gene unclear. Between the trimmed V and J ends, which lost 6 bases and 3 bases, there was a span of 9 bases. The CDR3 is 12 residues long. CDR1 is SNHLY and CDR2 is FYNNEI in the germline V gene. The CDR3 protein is CASSMRSYEQYF. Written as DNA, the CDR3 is TGTGCCAGCAGCATGAGAAGCTACGAGCAGTACTTC.

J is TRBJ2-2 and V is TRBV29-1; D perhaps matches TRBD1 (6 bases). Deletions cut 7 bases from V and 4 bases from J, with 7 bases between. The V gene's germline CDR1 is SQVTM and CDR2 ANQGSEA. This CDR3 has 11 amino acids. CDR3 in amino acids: CSGGGTGELFF. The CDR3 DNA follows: TGCAGCGGAGGGGGCACCGGGGAGCTGTTTTTT.

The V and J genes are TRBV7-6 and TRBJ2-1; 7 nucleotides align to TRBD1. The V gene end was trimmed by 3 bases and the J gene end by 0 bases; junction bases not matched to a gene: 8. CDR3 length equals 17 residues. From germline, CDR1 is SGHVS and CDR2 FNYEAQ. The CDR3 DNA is TGTGCCAGCAGCTTTGGATTGGGACAGAGCTCCTACAATGAGCAGTTCTTC. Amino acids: CASSFGLGQSSYNEQFF.

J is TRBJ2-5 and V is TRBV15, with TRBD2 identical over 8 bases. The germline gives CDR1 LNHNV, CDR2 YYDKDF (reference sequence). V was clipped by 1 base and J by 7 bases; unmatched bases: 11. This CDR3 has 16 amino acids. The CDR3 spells CATSRVVAGPRGTQYF. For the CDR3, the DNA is TGTGCCACCAGCAGAGTAGTAGCGGGACCCCGGGGGACCCAGTACTTC.

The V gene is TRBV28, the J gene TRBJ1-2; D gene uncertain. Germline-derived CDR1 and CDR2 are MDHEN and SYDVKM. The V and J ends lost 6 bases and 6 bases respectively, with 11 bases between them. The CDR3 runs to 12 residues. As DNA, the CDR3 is TGTGCCAGCAGCCTAGATAGGGATGGCTACACCTTC. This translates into CASSLDRDGYTF.

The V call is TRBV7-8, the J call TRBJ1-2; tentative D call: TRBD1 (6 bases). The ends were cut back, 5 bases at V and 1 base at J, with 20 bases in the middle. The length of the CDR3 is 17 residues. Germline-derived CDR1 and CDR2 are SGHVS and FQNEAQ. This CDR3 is CASSPQLPGHRNYGYTF. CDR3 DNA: TGTGCCAGCAGCCCACAATTACCGGGACACCGTAACTATGGCTACACCTTC.

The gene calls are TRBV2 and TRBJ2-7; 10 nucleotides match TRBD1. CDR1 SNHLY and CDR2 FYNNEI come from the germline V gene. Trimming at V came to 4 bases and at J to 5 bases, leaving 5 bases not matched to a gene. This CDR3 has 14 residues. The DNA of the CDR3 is TGTGCCAGCAGTGTACAGGACAGGGGGAACGAGCAGTACTTC. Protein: CASSVQDRGNEQYF.